This TCR beta chain was documented in a study of T and B cells in COVID-19 patients. Study-wide context: Comorbidities linked to unfavorable COVID-19 outcome were present in about 90% of the 20 active-infection patients. Overall study results and limits: Highly clonal in active COVID-19, TRB repertoires exceeded healthy-donor diversity and richness at recovery. In COVID-19 patients, T cell receptor beta variable and joining gene use was reportedly strongly skewed.

Multiplex PCR with BIOMED2 TRB-A/B primer pools amplified TRB rearrangements. TCRdb reanalysed the multiplex PCR reads using MiXCR and keeps one entry per CDR3 protein. The top ten clones hold roughly 1.2% of a sample with about 15,000 distinct CDR3 sequences, about 26% of them seen once. Turning to this clonotype: Its antigen is as yet unknown.

TRB was amplified from about 260-540 ng of blood genomic DNA. V dropped 2 bases and J dropped 2 bases, with 13 bases sitting between them. CDR3 length: 15 amino acids. Germline lookup yields CDR1 DFQATT and CDR2 SNEGSKA (reference sequence). This sequence was found in a human donor who had recovered from COVID-19. The V call is TRBV20-1, the J call TRBJ1-5, with a tentative D call TRBD1 (5 bases). Sample: blood. CDR3 coding DNA: TGCAGTGCTAGACGGGGGGGGGGTGGCAATCAGCCCCAGCATTTT. It is translated as CSARRGGGGNQPQHF.